The clone carrying this TCR beta chain was counted ten times or more. Its matching antigen is unknown. The data were obtained in a study of human T cells and chemical hapten exposure. The study, taken as a whole, reports: Expanded TCRs created a significantly greater count of big CDR3 similarity clusters than controls did.

This CDR3 has 14 amino acids. Per germline, CDR1 SGHTA and CDR2 FQGNSA. Germline trimming cut 7 bases from V and 1 base from J; bases unmatched to any gene: 4. Noted time point: patch test 2, 6 weeks after DPC sensitization. The treatment was: therapeutic diphenylcyclopropenone sensitization with weekly scalp DPC. Phlebotomy was performed prior to application of every patch test. During construction of the library, unique molecular identifiers were attached to individual cDNA molecules for quantitative, reproducible TCR counting. Per the authors' pipeline: A typical sample had around 90,000 TCRs, with about 23,224 to 700,000 overall. TCRdb redid the calling of the RACE reads with MiXCR, one entry per CDR3 protein. The V and J calls here are based on TCRdb, not the publication. The sample contains around 360,000 distinct CDR3 sequences, about 6% of which appear only once.

The chain is built from TRBV7-2 and TRBJ1-2; 9 bases are a match to TRBD1. This clonotype was sampled from a woman younger than 30 with alopecia areata. Some clones in this sample may be carry-over from other donors' samples. Here the sequenced sample was whole blood, taken in connection with sensitization to the hapten diphenylcyclopropenone (DPC). Here the CDR3 reads CASTATGGNYGYTF. Here the CDR3 DNA reads TGTGCCAGCACCGCGACAGGGGGTAACTATGGCTACACCTTC.